This T cell receptor (beta chain) was retrieved from a study of shared clonotypes between healthy human individuals. Between the trimmed V and J ends, which lost 0 bases and 9 bases, there was a span of 12 bases. The CDR3 has 15 residues. Germline CDR1 MNHEY, CDR2 SVGAGI. Generated by immunoSEQ multiplex PCR, the TCRdb table keeps only in-frame clones and is missing some. The sample lists some 1 million clones, about 75% occurring once. Study-level points and caveats: Generally, naive subsets (rather than memory subsets) showed larger estimated richness. In having few donors, the study represented limited genetic and exposure-history diversity.

Comments on this clone: Its matching antigen is unknown.

This sequence was found in a man younger than 35 in good health. Sequencing input: memory CD4+ T cells sorted from blood. Subset indicated: CD45RA-negative fraction. The rearrangement uses TRBV6-5 and TRBJ1-6; D is uncertain. The CDR3 sequence: CASSYSRQVASPLHF. In DNA, the CDR3 is TGTGCCAGCAGTTACTCGAGACAAGTCGCTTCACCCCTCCACTTT.